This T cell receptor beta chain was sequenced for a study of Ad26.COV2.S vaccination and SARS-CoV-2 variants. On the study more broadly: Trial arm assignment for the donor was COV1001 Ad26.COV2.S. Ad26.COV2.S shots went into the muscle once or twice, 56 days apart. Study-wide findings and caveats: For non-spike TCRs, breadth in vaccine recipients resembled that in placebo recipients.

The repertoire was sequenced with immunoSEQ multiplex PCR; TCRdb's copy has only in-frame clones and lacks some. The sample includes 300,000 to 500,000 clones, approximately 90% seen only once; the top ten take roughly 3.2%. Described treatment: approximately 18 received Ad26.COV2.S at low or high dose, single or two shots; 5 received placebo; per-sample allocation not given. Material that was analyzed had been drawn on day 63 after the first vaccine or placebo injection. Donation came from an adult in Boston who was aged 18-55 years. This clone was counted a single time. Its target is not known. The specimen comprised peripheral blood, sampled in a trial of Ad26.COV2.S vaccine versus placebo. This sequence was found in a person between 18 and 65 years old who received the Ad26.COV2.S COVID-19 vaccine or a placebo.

The CDR3 sequence is CAISEAAVAGGTDTQYF. CDR3 in DNA: TGTGCCATCAGTGAGGCCGCCGTTGCGGGGGGCACAGATACGCAGTATTTT. The chain carries TRBV10-3 and TRBJ2-3; 7 bases line up with TRBD2. Germline lookup yields CDR1 ENHRY and CDR2 SYGVKD. The CDR3 is 17 amino acids. The J segment lost 1 base and the V segment lost 2 bases, leaving 9 bases of the junction unmatched.